This TCR beta chain was sequenced for a study of Ad26.COV2.S vaccination and SARS-CoV-2 variants. CDR3 size: 18 residues. Germline CDR1 LGHNA, CDR2 YSLEER. V lost 0 bases and J lost 5, with 17 bases in between. The assay was immunoSEQ multiplex PCR, and TCRdb's table has in-frame clones only and misses some. The sample has about 390,000 clones, approximately 90% seen once; the top ten hold roughly 3.5%. Specified treatment: about 20 received Ad26.COV2.S at low or high dose, single or two shots; about 5 received placebo; per-sample allocation not given. Sampling was performed 63 days after the first vaccine or placebo injection. Ad26.COV2.S expressed prefusion-stabilized spike from the original Wuhan strain. On this clone: No antigen is known for it.

The study, taken as a whole, reports: Responses of T cells in total may have been underestimated by the TCR breadth and depth analyses. Measurement of non-spike TCR breadth gave similar results in vaccine and placebo recipients.

The TCR originated in a person between 18 and 60 years old who received the Ad26.COV2.S COVID-19 vaccine or a placebo. The sequenced sample was peripheral blood, obtained in a trial of Ad26.COV2.S vaccine versus placebo. The chain employs TRBV4-3 and TRBJ1-6; D not resolved. CDR3 amino acids: CASSQDVIRELNNSPLHF. CDR3 coding DNA: TGCGCCAGCAGCCAAGATGTGATCCGGGAACTAAATAATTCACCCCTCCACTTT.